The 20 T cell receptor beta chains in this list originate from one sample, sequenced in a study of tissue T cells after allogeneic stem cell transplantation. Assay: immunoSEQ multiplex PCR; the TCRdb copy retains only in-frame clones and omits some. The sample lists thousands of clones, just under 50% occurring once. Time point here: mouse harvest day 7 after allogeneic transplant. Each mouse received 10^7 T-cell-depleted marrow cells plus 10^6 splenic CD5+ T cells by tail vein. Specimen: lymph node tissue. The receptors originated from a female BALB/c mouse given C57BL/6 T cells with graft-versus-host disease after an allogeneic hematopoietic cell transplant.

About this clone: The genes and germline here are from mouse. Read sequence stops 1 residue before the CDR3 end, and the germline J gene provides the missing end. V and J are TRBV3 and TRBJ1-1; 7 positions match TRBD1. This CDR3 has 14 residues. After removal of 1 base from V and 4 bases from J, the junction contained 3 bases not matched to a gene. Per the germline V gene, CDR1 is SNHLY and CDR2 is FYNGKV (reference sequence). CDR3 in amino acids: CASSLEGAVTEVFF. The sequenced CDR3 bases are TGTGCCAGCAGCTTAGAGGGGGCGGTCACAGAAGTCTTC. Using reference TRBV3 and TRBJ1-1 for the parts outside the CDR3, the full variable domain is GPKVLQIPSHQIIDMGQMVTLNCDPVSNHLYFYWYKQILGQQMEFLVNFYNGKVMEKSKLFKDQFSVERPDGSYFTLKIQPTALEDSAVYFCASSLEGAVTEVFFGKGTRLTVV.

This clone was observed a handful of times. Gene names are the mouse ones. The read stops 1 residue short of the end of the CDR3; the missing end is completed from the germline J gene. The chain has TRBV5 and TRBJ2-7, with D hard to call. Germline CDR1 LGHNA, CDR2 YNLKQL (reference sequence). The V end was cut by 0 bases, the J end by 7 bases, with 7 bases between. The CDR3 extends over 12 amino acids. CDR3 bases read: TGTGCCAGCAGCCAAGAGGGGTGGGAACAGTAC. This sequence encodes CASSQEGWEQY. The whole CDR3 protein is CASSQEGWEQYF.

Remarks on this clone: Gene names are the mouse ones. Read coverage stops 1 residue before the CDR3 terminus; the germline J gene supplies the remainder. The rearrangement uses TRBV19 and TRBJ2-1, with 8 bases fitting TRBD2. J lost 0 bases, V lost 5 bases, and 7 bases had no gene match. Germline CDR1 FNHDT, CDR2 SITEND (reference sequence). The CDR3 has 16 amino acids. The sequenced CDR3 bases are TGTGCCAGCAGACCCCGACTGGGGATTAACTATGCTGAGCAGTTC. Protein product: CASRPRLGINYAEQF. The full CDR3 reads CASRPRLGINYAEQFF.

This clone has just a few counts. Gene names follow the mouse nomenclature. Different DNA sequences within this sample yield the same CDR3. The chain's CDR3 is CASSLLNQDTQYF. Partial CDR3 DNA: TGTGCCAGCAGTCTCCTTAACCAAGACACCCAGTAC. The rearrangement joins TRBV26 to TRBJ2-5, with no clear D. Sequencing ends 1 residue short of the CDR3 end; the germline J gene provides the rest. The germline V gene encodes CDR1 KGHPV and CDR2 FQNQEV (reference sequence). V shed 3 bases and J shed 0 bases, with 4 bases lying between them. This CDR3 region has 13 residues.

By share, this clone ranks as medium-sized (0.01 to 0.1%). Gene names refer to mouse genes. The CDR3 is cut off 1 residue early in the read; its end comes from the germline J gene. The V gene is TRBV19, the J gene TRBJ1-2, with D perhaps TRBD1 (5 bases). This CDR3 spans 12 amino acids. V gave up 2 bases and J gave up 4 bases, with 6 bases separating them. Germline V gives CDR1 FNHDT, CDR2 SITEND (reference sequence). The CDR3 DNA, read in part, is TGTGCCAGCAGTATGAGGGGCTCCGACTACACC. Its protein product is CASSMRGSDYT. Given in full, the CDR3 is CASSMRGSDYTF.

A note on this clone: Each gene name is a mouse one. With the read ending 1 residue before the CDR3 end, the germline J gene is used to fill in that end. V usage is TRBV26 and J usage is TRBJ1-6; tentative D call: TRBD1 (5 bases). TRBJ1-6 is assigned to the ORF class and has an uncertain function. The CDR3 runs to 13 residues. The ends were cut back, 2 bases at V and 7 bases at J, with 6 bases in the middle. The germline V gene has CDR1 KGHPV and CDR2 FQNQEV (reference sequence). The chain's CDR3 is CASSLQGNSPLYF. The DNA read from the CDR3 is TGTGCCAGCAGTCTGCAGGGAAATTCGCCCCTCTAC.

On this clone: The genes are named according to mouse. Coverage ceases 1 residue before the CDR3 finishes, and the germline J gene fills in the end. V usage is TRBV26 and J usage is TRBJ1-1; D uncertain. The CDR3 runs to 13 residues. From germline, CDR1 is KGHPV and CDR2 FQNQEV (reference sequence). The ends were cut back, 0 bases at V and 2 bases at J, with 4 bases in the middle. CDR3 loop: CASSLSPNTEVFF. CDR3 DNA (partial): TGTGCCAGCAGTCTGTCGCCCAACACAGAAGTCTTC.

This clone was found a few times. Germline and genes: mouse. Sequencing ends 1 residue short of the CDR3 end; the germline J gene provides the rest. The chain recombines TRBV15 with TRBJ2-1; TRBD1 agrees at 10 bases. Trimming removed 7 bases from V and 4 bases from J; junction bases left unmatched: 4. Germline CDR1 and CDR2: SGHND and FRSKSL. The CDR3 length is 14 residues. The part of the CDR3 DNA that was read is TGTGCCAGCAACCCGGGACAGGGGTATGCTGAGCAGTTC. Amino acid sequence: CASNPGQGYAEQF. The full CDR3 is CASNPGQGYAEQFF.

The table lists this clone with a count of one. Mouse names are used for the genes. The CDR3 end is not reached by the read, which stops 1 residue before it; the germline J gene fills it in. The rearrangement joins TRBV3 to TRBJ2-5; 9 bases fit TRBD1. Germline V lookup: CDR1 SNHLY, CDR2 FYNGKV (reference sequence). The CDR3 loop spans 13 amino acids. With 6 bases clipped from V and 8 bases from J, the junction kept 6 bases outside the gene matches. CDR3: CASSSGTGSTQYF. The covered CDR3 bases are TGTGCCAGCAGTTCCGGGACAGGGAGCACCCAGTAC.

This clone has only one observation. The listed genes are named as in mouse. CDR3 region: CSSSPDSNNQAPLF. The sequenced part of the CDR3 DNA is TGCTCCAGCAGTCCGGACAGTAACAACCAGGCTCCGCTT. V gene TRBV23 combines with J gene TRBJ1-5; the table's D call, TRBD1, was not checked against the DNA. The missing CDR3 end, 1 residue past where the read stops, is filled in from the germline J gene. Per the germline V gene, CDR1 is KGHTA and CDR2 is FQNQQP. The CDR3 is 14 residues long.

With regard to this clone: All gene names here are mouse names. The CDR3 end lies 1 residue beyond the end of the read and is filled in from the germline J gene. The gene calls are TRBV2 and TRBJ2-7, with 9 bases fitting TRBD2. CDR1 is LGHNA and CDR2 is YSYQKL in the germline V gene. This CDR3 region has 15 residues. V shed 2 bases, J shed 4 bases, and the junction held 6 bases outside the gene matches. CDR3 region: CASSQSLGGPYEQYF. CDR3 DNA (partial): TGTGCCAGCAGCCAATCACTGGGGGGACCGTATGAACAGTAC.

Points on this clone: The gene symbols are mouse symbols. The DNA ends 1 residue before the CDR3 does, and the rest of the CDR3 is filled in from the germline J gene. The J gene is TRBJ2-7, the V gene TRBV23; no DNA check was done on the table's D call, TRBD1. Germline CDR1 and CDR2: KGHTA and FQNQQP. This CDR3 has 13 amino acids. The sequenced part of the CDR3 DNA is TGCTCCAGCAGGCCCAGGGACTCCTATGAACAGTAC. It specifies CSSRPRDSYEQY. The whole CDR3 protein is CSSRPRDSYEQYF.

Worth noting for this clone: Germline and genes: mouse. The CDR3 extends 1 residue past the end of the read, so its final part is completed from the germline J gene. V usage is TRBV16 and J usage is TRBJ1-1; D unclear. The V and J ends lost 4 bases and 0 bases respectively, with 6 bases between them. Germline CDR1 and CDR2: SGHSA and FRNQAP. There are 13 residues in the CDR3. The CDR3 bases that were read are TGTGCAAGCAGCTCCAATGCAAACACAGAAGTCTTC. Its protein is CASSSNANTEVF. The full CDR3 reads CASSSNANTEVFF.

By share of the sample, this clone is medium-sized (0.01 to 0.1%). The gene names given are mouse names. The part of the CDR3 DNA that was read is TGTGCCAGCTCTCTCGCTGGGGGGAGCGGGCAGCTCTAC. It yields the protein CASSLAGGSGQLY. The CDR3, in full, reads CASSLAGGSGQLYF. The chain joins TRBV12-1 to TRBJ2-2, with 8 bases that match TRBD2. The DNA ends 1 residue before the CDR3 does, and the rest of the CDR3 is filled in from the germline J gene. The J segment lost 7 bases and the V segment lost 0 bases, leaving 3 bases of the junction unmatched. Germline CDR1 SGHSN, CDR2 HYEKVE. The CDR3 spans 14 residues.

As for this clone: Mouse gene names apply. The read falls 1 residue short of the CDR3 end, and the missing part is taken from the germline J gene. J is TRBJ2-1 and V is TRBV1; 8 nucleotides match TRBD1. Per the germline V gene, CDR1 is NSQYPW and CDR2 is LRSPGD (reference sequence). V was clipped by 2 bases and J by 7 bases; unmatched bases: 1. The CDR3 covers 13 residues. CDR3: CTCSATGGAEQFF. CDR3 DNA, as far as it was read: TGCACCTGCAGTGCAACAGGGGGAGCTGAGCAGTTC.

About this clone itself: The listed genes are named as in mouse. From the germline J gene comes the end of the CDR3, since the read stops 1 residue before it. The gene calls are TRBV23 and TRBJ2-5; the tabulated D call, TRBD2, remains unverified against the DNA. CDR3 length equals 15 residues. The germline CDR1 and CDR2 sequences are KGHTA and FQNQQP. This chain's CDR3 is CSSSQSGGNQDTQYF. Incomplete CDR3 DNA: TGCTCCAGCAGTCAATCGGGGGGTAACCAAGACACCCAGTAC.

Worth noting for this clone: Gene names denote mouse genes. The CDR3 end lies 1 residue beyond the end of the read and is filled in from the germline J gene. This chain uses TRBV13-3 with TRBJ2-3; no reliable D call. Looked up from germline, CDR1 is NNHDY and CDR2 is SYVADS. This CDR3 region has 10 residues. V lost 5 bases, J lost 3 bases, and 1 base lay in between. The CDR3 here is CASRAETLYF. Incomplete CDR3 DNA: TGTGCCAGCAGGGCAGAAACGCTGTAT.

By share, this clone counts as medium-sized (0.01 to 0.1%). Genes and germline come from the mouse. The read stops 1 residue short of the end of the CDR3; the missing end is completed from the germline J gene. The chain carries TRBV16 and TRBJ2-7; the D call may be TRBD1 or TRBD2 (5 bases each). V lost 4 bases, J lost 3 bases, and 13 bases lay in between. This CDR3 is 14 amino acids long. Germline CDR1 reads SGHSA; CDR2 reads FRNQAP. CDR3 DNA, as far as it was read: TGTGCAAGCAGCTCCGGGACGGCTCTCTATGAACAGTAC. Translated, it gives CASSSGTALYEQY. In full, the CDR3 is CASSSGTALYEQYF.

Concerning this clone: Germline and genes: mouse. The read is 1 residue too short to cover the CDR3 end, so that end is filled in from the germline J gene. The chain links TRBV3 to TRBJ2-5; D remains ambiguous. Germline V gene lookup returns CDR1 SNHLY and CDR2 FYNGKV (reference sequence). Trimming shortened V by 3 bases and J by 6 bases, and 4 bases separated the two germline ends. CDR3 length: 11 residues. The CDR3 DNA, read in part, is TGTGCCAGCAGCTTTCGGGACACCCAGTAC. Translating it yields CASSFRDTQY. The whole CDR3 region reads CASSFRDTQYF. The full variable domain, in which reference TRBV3 and TRBJ2-5 provide the parts outside the CDR3, is GPKVLQIPSHQIIDMGQMVTLNCDPVSNHLYFYWYKQILGQQMEFLVNFYNGKVMEKSKLFKDQFSVERPDGSYFTLKIQPTALEDSAVYFCASSFRDTQYFGPGTRLLVL.

Concerning this clone itself: Gene names are mouse gene names. The read falls 1 residue short of the CDR3 end, and the missing part is taken from the germline J gene. The rearrangement links TRBV13-1 to TRBJ2-7, with 13 bases matching TRBD2. V was pared by 5 bases and J by 6 bases, with 2 bases of the junction left unmatched. CDR3 length equals 13 residues. CDR1 is NSHNY and CDR2 is SYGAGN in the germline V gene. Here the CDR3 reads CASRDWGGGEQYF. The CDR3 bases that were read are TGTGCCAGCAGGGACTGGGGGGGCGGTGAACAGTAC.